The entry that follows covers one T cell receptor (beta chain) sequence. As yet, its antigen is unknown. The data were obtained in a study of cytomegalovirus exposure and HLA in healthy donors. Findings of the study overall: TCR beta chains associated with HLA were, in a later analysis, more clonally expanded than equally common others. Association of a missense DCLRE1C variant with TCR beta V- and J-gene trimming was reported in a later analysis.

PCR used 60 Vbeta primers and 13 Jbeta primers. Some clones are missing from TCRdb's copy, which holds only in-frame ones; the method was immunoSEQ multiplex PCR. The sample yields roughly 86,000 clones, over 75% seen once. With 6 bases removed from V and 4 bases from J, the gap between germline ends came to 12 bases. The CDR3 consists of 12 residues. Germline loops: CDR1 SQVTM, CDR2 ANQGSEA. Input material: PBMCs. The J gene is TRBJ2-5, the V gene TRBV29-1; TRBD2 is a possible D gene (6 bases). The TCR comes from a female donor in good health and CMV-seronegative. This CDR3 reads CSVATSSETQYF. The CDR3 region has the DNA TGCAGCGTCGCAACTAGCTCAGAGACCCAGTACTTC.